Below are 22 T cell receptor beta chains sequenced from a single sample in a study of blood T cell repertoires in COVID-19. Data came from immunoSEQ multiplex PCR; TCRdb stores just in-frame clones and leaves some out. The sample records 210,000 or so clones, about 80% being singletons. The sequenced sample consisted of PBMCs or T cells enriched from blood (not recorded which). The receptors come from a woman in her forties or fifties who had been exposed to COVID-19.

J is TRBJ1-1 and V is TRBV5-1; TRBD1 matches at 7 bases. In germline, CDR1 is SGHRS, CDR2 YFSETQ. The CDR3 runs 12 residues. V lost 4 bases to trimming and J lost 8 bases; unmatched junction nucleotides: 5. The CDR3 bases are TGCGCCAGCAGCCTGGGACAGACAGAAGCTTTCTTT. It specifies CASSLGQTEAFF. Supplemented by reference TRBV5-1 and TRBJ1-1, the full variable domain reads KAGVTQTPRYLIKTRGQQVTLSCSPISGHRSVSWYQQTPGQGLQFLFEYFSETQRNKGNFPGRFSGRQFSNSRSEMNVSTLELGDSALYLCASSLGQTEAFFGQGTRLTVV.

This chain connects TRBV29-1 to TRBJ1-1, with 10 bases identical to TRBD1. This CDR3 is built from 15 residues. CDR1 and CDR2 (germline): SQVTM, ANQGSEA. The V gene end was trimmed by 7 bases and the J gene end by 0 bases; junction bases not matched to a gene: 8. Written as DNA, the CDR3 is TGCAGCGACCACGGACAGGGGGGGATGAACACTGAAGCTTTCTTT. Translating gives CSDHGQGGMNTEAFF.

In this sample, this clone turned up once. This chain joins TRBV7-2 and TRBJ1-5, with D tentatively TRBD1 (5 bases). Trimming took off 5 bases at V and 3 bases at J, with 11 bases between the two ends. Germline V gene sequence: CDR1 SGHTA, CDR2 FQGNSA. The CDR3 is 14 residues long. CDR3 sequence reads: CASSPRAANQPQHF. The CDR3 nucleotides read TGTGCCAGCAGCCCCAGGGCGGCCAATCAGCCCCAGCATTTT.

V usage is TRBV19 and J usage is TRBJ2-2; 7 bases agree with TRBD2. The junction had 1 base not matched to a gene; V was cut back by 3 bases and J by 6 bases. Germline-derived CDR1 and CDR2 are LNHDA and SQIVND (reference sequence). CDR3 length: 13 residues. The CDR3: CASSIRGAGELFF. The CDR3 nucleotides read TGTGCCAGTAGTATTCGGGGGGCCGGGGAGCTGTTTTTT.

The chain uses TRBV6-6 and TRBJ1-1; a weak D match, TRBD1 (5 bases). V was cut by 2 bases and J by 7 bases, with 20 bases left in between. Per the germline V gene, CDR1 is MNHNY and CDR2 is SVGAGI (reference sequence). This CDR3 region has 16 residues. The CDR3 DNA is TGTGCCAGCAGTTACCCGCGAAGTCAAGGGGCGAATGAAGCTTTCTTT. This encodes CASSYPRSQGANEAFF.

The rearrangement links TRBV5-1 to TRBJ1-2; the D gene is possibly TRBD1 (6 bases). The CDR3 length is 14 residues. V lost 4 bases and J lost 14, with 24 bases in between. CDR1 and CDR2 from the germline V gene are SGHRS and YFSETQ. In nucleotides, the CDR3 is TGCGCCAGCAGCCCAAGACAGGACCGGGGGGTTTTTACCTTC. It is translated as CASSPRQDRGVFTF.

V is TRBV6-5 and J is TRBJ2-7, with 7 bases that match TRBD2. After removal of 7 bases from V and 4 bases from J, the junction contained 10 bases not matched to a gene. From germline, CDR1 is MNHEY and CDR2 SVGAGI. The CDR3 spans 14 residues. CDR3 sequence reads: CASTPARGDYEQYF. For the CDR3, the DNA is TGTGCCAGCACCCCCGCCCGGGGGGATTACGAGCAGTACTTC.

The chain uses TRBV5-1 and TRBJ2-1, with D possibly TRBD1 on 6 matching bases. V lost 0 bases, J lost 6 bases, and 13 bases lay in between. This CDR3 is built from 15 residues. Germline V gene lookup returns CDR1 SGHRS and CDR2 YFSETQ. For the CDR3, the DNA is TGCGCCAGCAGCTTGGAAGGGGGTCGAGGCAATGAGCAGTTCTTC. As protein: CASSLEGGRGNEQFF.

This clone appeared a single time. This CDR3 reads CAWSAHPGYEQYF. In DNA form, the CDR3 reads TGTGCCTGGAGTGCCCACCCGGGGTACGAGCAGTACTTC. This chain joins TRBV30 and TRBJ2-7; D is possibly TRBD2 (5 bases). V was cut by 1 base and J by 4 bases, with 11 bases left in between. Germline values: CDR1 GTSNPN, CDR2 SVGIG (reference sequence). The CDR3 contains 13 residues.

The chain has TRBV18 and TRBJ2-5; D gene ambiguous. The V gene's germline CDR1 is KGHSH and CDR2 LQKENI. CDR3 size: 12 residues. Trimming cost V 3 bases and J 4 bases, with 6 bases left between them. CDR3 protein: CASSPTPETQYF. The CDR3 bases are TGTGCCAGCTCACCTACTCCAGAGACCCAGTACTTC.

To note about this clone: Other nucleotide sequences from this sample produce the same CDR3. V usage is TRBV6-5 and J usage is TRBJ1-1; D uncertain. Trimming stripped 4 bases from V and 2 bases from J, with 8 bases between. The CDR3 runs 13 residues. Germline values: CDR1 MNHEY, CDR2 SVGAGI. As DNA, the CDR3 is TGTGCCAGCAGTTCCCCGGGTAACACTGAAGCTTTCTTT. It is translated as CASSSPGNTEAFF.

This clone was seen a few times. This chain connects TRBV19 to TRBJ2-7, with 9 bases lining up with TRBD2. After removal of 6 bases from V and 3 bases from J, the junction contained 9 bases not matched to a gene. Looked up from germline, CDR1 is LNHDA and CDR2 is SQIVND (reference sequence). CDR3 length: 15 residues. CDR3 in amino acids: CASSLIAGGDYEQYF. CDR3 coding DNA: TGTGCCAGTAGCCTCATTGCGGGAGGGGACTACGAGCAGTACTTC.

This chain links TRBV14 with TRBJ1-1; no reliable D call. Per germline, CDR1 SGHDN and CDR2 FVKESK. V lost 1 base and J lost 1, with 16 bases in between. CDR3 size: 17 residues. Written as DNA, the CDR3 is TGTGCCAGCAGCCAAGGGGGAGGTGGGATGCGGAACACTGAAGCTTTCTTT. Translating it yields CASSQGGGGMRNTEAFF.

The V call is TRBV5-1, the J call TRBJ2-7, with D tentatively TRBD1 (6 bases). This CDR3 has 12 residues. Germline CDR1 SGHRS, CDR2 YFSETQ. V dropped 4 bases and J dropped 4 bases, with 9 bases sitting between them. The CDR3 spells CASSADSYEQYF. The CDR3 nucleotides read TGCGCCAGCAGCGCGGACAGTTACGAGCAGTACTTC. Full variable domain (missing parts from reference TRBV5-1 and TRBJ2-7): KAGVTQTPRYLIKTRGQQVTLSCSPISGHRSVSWYQQTPGQGLQFLFEYFSETQRNKGNFPGRFSGRQFSNSRSEMNVSTLELGDSALYLCASSADSYEQYFGPGTRLTVT.

This chain connects TRBV6-5 to TRBJ2-3; TRBD2 aligns across 9 bases. V was pared by 1 base and J by 10 bases, with 9 bases of the junction left unmatched. Germline V CDR1 and CDR2: MNHEY, SVGAGI. This CDR3 contains 15 residues. CDR3 amino acids: CASSYYRGGDAPQYF. The CDR3 nucleotides are TGTGCCAGCAGTTACTATCGCGGGGGGGACGCGCCGCAGTATTTT.

V and J are TRBV19 and TRBJ2-7; 7 nucleotides agree with TRBD1. The V gene's germline CDR1 is LNHDA and CDR2 SQIVND (reference sequence). The junction had 5 bases not matched to a gene; V was cut back by 5 bases and J by 1 base. This CDR3 is 14 amino acids long. The chain's CDR3 is CASSSDRASYEQYF. As DNA, the CDR3 is TGTGCCAGTAGTTCCGACAGGGCATCCTACGAGCAGTACTTC.

V gene TRBV12-3 or TRBV12-4 combines with J gene TRBJ1-6; D gene ambiguous. The CDR3 covers 12 residues. The V end lost 2 bases, the J end lost 12 bases, and 8 bases lay between the germline ends. In nucleotides, the CDR3 is TGTGCCAGCAGTTTAAGAGGGCAACCCCTCCACTTT. This translates into CASSLRGQPLHF.

This chain connects TRBV15 to TRBJ1-3; no clear D. CDR1 is LNHNV, CDR2 YYDKDF, per germline (reference sequence). V dropped 0 bases and J dropped 3 bases, with 9 bases sitting between them. The CDR3 is 15 residues long. As DNA, the CDR3 is TGTGCCACCAGCAGAGATAAGAGTTTTGGAAACACCATATATTTT. Translation gives CATSRDKSFGNTIYF.

This chain joins TRBV29-1 and TRBJ1-1; D gene uncertain. This CDR3 is built from 12 residues. Between the trimmed V and J ends, which lost 3 bases and 6 bases, there was a span of 11 bases. Germline CDR1 reads SQVTM; CDR2 reads ANQGSEA. CDR3 sequence: CSVERGGSEAFF. The CDR3 DNA reads as TGCAGCGTTGAGAGAGGCGGCTCTGAAGCTTTCTTT.

Turning to this clone: At one boundary the junction diverges from the germline segment, which might be a read error. The gene calls are TRBV11-2 and TRBJ1-4; tentatively, D is TRBD1 (5 bases). The CDR3 is made up of 13 amino acids. Germline loops: CDR1 SGHAT, CDR2 FQNNGV. The CDR3: CASSLDGAGPISF. The CDR3 DNA reads TGTGCCAGCAGCTTAGATGGGGCAGGGCCTATTTCTTTT.

The rearrangement joins TRBV5-1 to TRBJ1-4; 8 bases align to TRBD1. Germline V CDR1 and CDR2: SGHRS, YFSETQ. This CDR3 comprises 13 residues. Trimming cost V 5 bases and J 8 bases; bases outside gene matches: 5. CDR3: CASRDRVGEKLFF. DNA of the CDR3: TGCGCCAGCAGGGACAGGGTGGGAGAAAAACTGTTTTTT.

This clone was seen a handful of times. The chain uses TRBV19 and TRBJ1-6; possible D gene TRBD1, 5 bases. Germline V CDR1 and CDR2: LNHDA, SQIVND (reference sequence). This CDR3 is built from 14 residues. Deletions cut 6 bases from V and 10 bases from J, with 16 bases between. In nucleotides, the CDR3 is TGTGCCAGTAGCGGGGGGACGTTTAACTCACCCCTCCACTTT. This codes for CASSGGTFNSPLHF.